This T cell receptor beta chain was observed in a study of CD8 T cells in Susac syndrome. Random hexamers were used to reverse transcribe an amount of roughly 0.45 to 1 ug RNA. It was immunoSEQ multiplex PCR that amplified TCR beta CDR3 across 54 Vbeta and 13 Jbeta. One entry per CDR3 protein, called by TCRdb with MiXCR from the immunoSEQ multiplex PCR reads. The sample includes around 280,000 distinct CDR3 sequences, just over 90% of them seen just once. This CDR3 region has 17 residues. Per the germline V gene, CDR1 is LNHDA and CDR2 is SQIVND (reference sequence). The junction had 11 bases not matched to a gene; V was cut back by 3 bases and J by 1 base. Sequencing of TCR beta, carried out with a high-throughput approach, was applied to CD8+ and CD4+ T cells from the blood. The TEMRA cells underwent FACS enrichment, while the CD8+ and CD4+ T cells underwent negative isolation.

The J gene is TRBJ1-1, the V gene TRBV19; 7 bases line up with TRBD1. The TCR was taken from a human donor with multiple sclerosis. Sample: CD4+ T cells from PBMCs. As DNA, the CDR3 is TGTGCCAGTAGTATTGTCCGCGGGACAGTTGGGAACACTGAAGCTTTCTTT. It yields the protein CASSIVRGTVGNTEAFF.